These 28 T cell receptor beta chains were all obtained from the same sample, sequenced in a study of spatial heterogeneity in lung cancer. What these receptors recognize is not known. The time point was: sample taken at primary tumor resection. TCRdb reprocessed the 5' RACE reads with MiXCR, giving one entry per CDR3 protein. The data hold 12,000 to 15,000 distinct CDR3 sequences, with about 4.8% observed a single time. Whole-study results and caveats: Tracking of tumor mutation counts was seen in expanded intratumoral alpha and beta TCR counts.

The material was lung tumor tissue, obtained at surgery. The receptors originated from a female donor with early-stage non-small cell lung cancer.

This clonotype was counted many times. This beta chain is an unintended read in a library built for alpha chains; its size means little. The V gene is TRBV2, the J gene TRBJ2-5, with TRBD2 matching over 8 bases. CDR1 is SNHLY and CDR2 is FYNNEI in the germline V gene. The ends lost 10 bases at V and 5 bases at J; junction bases unmatched: 12. This CDR3 region has 14 residues. CDR3 in DNA: TGTGCCATTCGCCCCAGCGGGGGCATGGAGACCCAGTACTTC. This codes for CAIRPSGGMETQYF.

This clonotype is medium-sized (0.01 to 0.1%) in the sample. This beta chain came through as a stray read in a library set up for alpha chains, and its size says little. The chain couples TRBV20-1 to TRBJ1-4, with unresolved D. The V end lost 0 bases, the J end lost 8 bases, and 7 bases lay between the germline ends. Germline V gene lookup returns CDR1 DFQATT and CDR2 SNEGSKA (reference sequence). The CDR3 totals 12 residues. The CDR3 coding sequence is TGCAGTGCTAGAGATGCCTTCGAAAAACTGTTTTTT. This sequence encodes CSARDAFEKLFF.

This clonotype was found many times. The library was prepared for alpha chains; this beta chain is a stray read, so its frequency means little. The genes are TRBV7-2 and TRBJ1-1; unclear D gene. Trimming stripped 2 bases from V and 2 bases from J, with 3 bases between. CDR3 length equals 12 residues. The germline gives CDR1 SGHTA, CDR2 FQGNSA. The chain's CDR3 is CASSLTNTEAFF. The CDR3 bases are TGTGCCAGCAGCTTAACTAACACTGAAGCTTTCTTT.

On this clonotype itself: With the library built for alpha chains, this beta chain is off target and its frequency is not meaningful. V gene TRBV7-3 combines with J gene TRBJ2-5; 11 bases are shared with TRBD2. CDR3 length equals 15 residues. The V gene end was trimmed by 4 bases and the J gene end by 2 bases; junction bases not matched to a gene: 3. Germline V gene data show CDR1 as SGHTA and CDR2 as FQGTGA. The CDR3 reads CASSSGLAEQETQYF. CDR3 DNA: TGTGCCAGCAGCTCGGGACTAGCGGAACAAGAGACCCAGTACTTC.

This clonotype has only one observation. The library was built for alpha chains, so this beta chain is an off-target read and its size means little. The J gene is TRBJ1-4, the V gene TRBV12-3 or TRBV12-4; D is possibly TRBD1 (5 bases). CDR3 length: 14 amino acids. Trimming took off 5 bases at V and 0 bases at J, with 7 bases between the two ends. CDR3 region: CASSRGATNEKLFF. The CDR3 DNA reads as TGTGCCAGCAGTAGGGGTGCAACTAATGAAAAACTGTTTTTT.

This clonotype was counted at least ten times. Since it is a stray read in a library aimed at alpha chains, this beta chain has a size that is not meaningful. The V and J genes are TRBV12-3 or TRBV12-4 and TRBJ1-4; D remains unclear. V shed 4 bases and J shed 7 bases, with 13 bases lying between them. This CDR3 has 14 residues. CDR3 residues: CASSSAGTVEKLFF. The CDR3 bases are TGTGCCAGCAGTTCCGCCGGAACGGTTGAAAAACTGTTTTTT.

The table lists this clonotype with many counts. For a library built for alpha chains, this beta chain is a stray read; little rests on its size. V and J are TRBV7-2 and TRBJ1-5; D is possibly TRBD1 (6 bases). With 0 bases removed from V and 5 bases from J, the gap between germline ends came to 11 bases. The CDR3 totals 15 residues. Germline V lookup: CDR1 SGHTA, CDR2 FQGNSA. The DNA of the CDR3 is TGTGCCAGCAGCTTAGCTACAGGGATCTATCAGCCCCAGCATTTT. Translation: CASSLATGIYQPQHF.

The sample holds many counts of this clonotype. This beta chain came through as a stray read in a library set up for alpha chains, and its size says little. The chain joins TRBV18 to TRBJ1-1; D remains unclear. Germline V lookup: CDR1 KGHSH, CDR2 LQKENI. This CDR3 contains 13 residues. Trimming removed 4 bases from V and 7 bases from J, with 13 bases in between. CDR3 nucleotides: TGTGCCAGCTCACTATACCCTGTGGGTGAAGCTTTCTTT. This sequence encodes CASSLYPVGEAFF. Filled out from reference TRBV18 and TRBJ1-1, the complete variable domain reads NAGVMQNPRHLVRRRGQEARLRCSPMKGHSHVYWYRQLPEEGLKFMVYLQKENIIDESGMPKERFSAEFPKEGPSILRIQQVVRGDSAAYFCASSLYPVGEAFFGQGTRLTVV.

This clonotype was counted at least ten times. In a library made to pick up alpha chains, this beta chain is a stray read with a size that means little. This chain connects TRBV12-3 or TRBV12-4 to TRBJ1-1, with 10 bases matching TRBD1. V gave up 8 bases and J gave up 3 bases; unmatched junction bases: 9. This CDR3 is 15 amino acids long. For the CDR3, the DNA is TGTGCCAGCTGGGGTTCGGGACAGGGGCACACTGAAGCTTTCTTT. Translated: CASWGSGQGHTEAFF.

There are many counts of this clonotype. The library was built for alpha chains, so this beta chain is an off-target read and its size means little. V is TRBV7-2 and J is TRBJ1-2, with no clear D. Per germline, CDR1 SGHTA and CDR2 FQGNSA. The CDR3 runs 15 residues. V lost 0 bases and J 5 bases, leaving 13 bases between the germline ends. The CDR3: CASSLATATPYGYTF. CDR3 nucleotide sequence: TGTGCCAGCAGCTTAGCCACAGCAACACCGTATGGCTACACCTTC.

Ten or more counts support this clonotype. The library was built for alpha chains, so this beta chain is an off-target read and its size means little. V gene TRBV1 combines with J gene TRBJ1-5. TRBV1 is a pseudogene locus. This CDR3 spans 20 amino acids. As DNA, the CDR3 is TGCACCAGAAGTCAATCCGCTGTTCCCGACGGGGTGGTGGGGGATCAGCCCCAGCATTTT. The encoded protein is CTRSQSAVPDGVVGDQPQHF.

This clonotype was counted many times. In a library made to pick up alpha chains, this beta chain is a stray read with a size that means little. The rearrangement joins TRBV11-2 to TRBJ2-1; D tentatively fits TRBD1 or TRBD2 (5 bases each). Germline V CDR1 and CDR2: SGHAT, FQNNGV. This CDR3 is 15 amino acids long. Trimming removed 5 bases from V and 4 bases from J, with 15 bases in between. DNA for the CDR3: TGTGCCAGCAGCGCTTTACTGGGGGATTACAATGAGCAGTTCTTC. It yields the protein CASSALLGDYNEQFF.

This clonotype was recorded at least ten times. This beta chain is off target for a library built for alpha chains, so its abundance means little. The chain uses TRBV10-3 and TRBJ1-3; the D is unclear. Trimming pared 0 bases from V and 7 bases from J, leaving 4 bases between. CDR1 ENHRY and CDR2 SYGVKD come from the germline V gene. This CDR3 is 12 amino acids long. The CDR3 loop is CAISESRNTIYF. The CDR3 region has the DNA TGTGCCATCAGTGAGTCCCGGAACACCATATATTTT.

This clonotype was picked up many times. This beta chain is off target for a library built for alpha chains, so its abundance means little. The chain combines TRBV12-3 or TRBV12-4 with TRBJ1-1; D gene unclear. CDR3 size: 13 residues. V dropped 2 bases and J dropped 8 bases, with 12 bases sitting between them. The CDR3 nucleotides read TGTGCCAGCAGTTTATGGAGCTTTAGGGAAGCTTTCTTT. As protein: CASSLWSFREAFF.

This clonotype was detected many times. A library prepared for alpha chains yielded this beta chain as an off-target read; its size is of little meaning. The chain joins TRBV24-1 to TRBJ1-2; D not certain. Germline CDR1 KGHDR, CDR2 SFDVKD. V gave up 4 bases and J gave up 2 bases, with 10 bases separating them. CDR3 length equals 14 residues. The CDR3 loop reads CATSERTVNYGYTF. The DNA of the CDR3 is TGTGCCACCAGTGAGCGGACGGTGAACTATGGCTACACCTTC.

This clonotype appeared many times. A library made for alpha chains picked up this beta chain off target, so its size means little. CDR3 nucleotides: TGTGCCAGCAGTTTATGGGGCAGGGGAGATACGCAGTATTTT. It is translated as CASSLWGRGDTQYF. V is TRBV27 and J is TRBJ2-3; a weak D match, TRBD1 (6 bases). Germline loops: CDR1 MNHEY, CDR2 SMNVEV (reference sequence). This CDR3 comprises 14 residues. V was pared by 1 base and J by 5 bases, with 10 bases between.

At least ten counts were recorded for this clonotype. Being off target in a library aimed at alpha chains, this beta chain has a size of little meaning. This sequence joins TRBV20-1 and TRBJ2-3, with D perhaps matching TRBD2 (6 bases). The ends were cut back, 0 bases at V and 8 bases at J, with 15 bases in the middle. Germline CDR1 and CDR2: DFQATT and SNEGSKA (reference sequence). CDR3 length equals 14 residues. The chain's CDR3 is CSAREIAGMGTQYF. CDR3 sequence (DNA): TGCAGTGCTAGAGAGATCGCGGGGATGGGTACGCAGTATTTT.

This clonotype was seen at least ten times. This beta chain represents an off-target read in a library built for alpha chains; its size is of limited meaning. The rearrangement joins TRBV2 to TRBJ2-7; maybe TRBD2 (5 bases). The CDR3 consists of 14 residues. V shed 7 bases and J shed 5 bases, with 18 bases lying between them. The germline V gene has CDR1 SNHLY and CDR2 FYNNEI. The CDR3 sequence is CASNYRLSSDEQYF. For the CDR3, the DNA is TGTGCCAGCAATTACCGCCTAAGTAGCGACGAGCAGTACTTC.

This clonotype was counted many times. This beta chain was picked up by a library intended for alpha chains and is off target, so its count carries little meaning. The V call is TRBV11-2, the J call TRBJ2-3; D unresolved. The CDR3 runs to 11 residues. From germline, CDR1 is SGHAT and CDR2 FQNNGV. V was trimmed by 5 bases and J by 10 bases, leaving 10 bases between them. Here the CDR3 DNA reads TGTGCCAGCAGCCGTGAGGTTTCGCAGTATTTT. Translation gives CASSREVSQYF. The variable domain in full, with the rest retrieved from reference TRBV11-2 and TRBJ2-3, is EAGVAQSPRYKIIEKRQSVAFWCNPISGHATLYWYQQILGQGPKLLIQFQNNGVVDDSQLPKDRFSAERLKGVDSTLKIQPAKLEDSAVYLCASSREVSQYFGPGTRLTVL.

This clonotype was seen many times. Being off target in a library aimed at alpha chains, this beta chain has a size of little meaning. This chain links TRBV5-5 with TRBJ2-1; D might be TRBD1 (6 bases). V dropped 6 bases and J dropped 0 bases, with 10 bases sitting between them. The CDR3 covers 14 residues. Germline CDR1 and CDR2: SGHKS and YYEKEE (reference sequence). Here the CDR3 DNA reads TGTGCCAGCACGAGGGGGAGCTCCTACAATGAGCAGTTCTTC. This sequence encodes CASTRGSSYNEQFF. The whole variable domain, filled in from reference TRBV5-5 and TRBJ2-1, reads DAGVTQSPTHLIKTRGQQVTLRCSPISGHKSVSWYQQVLGQGPQFIFQYYEKEERGRGNFPDRFSARQFPNYSSELNVNALLLGDSALYLCASTRGSSYNEQFFGPGTRLTVL.

This clonotype was observed many times. This beta chain turned up in a library designed for alpha chains; as an off-target read, its abundance says little. The V call is TRBV12-3 or TRBV12-4, the J call TRBJ2-6; 8 positions match TRBD1. J was trimmed by 0 bases and V by 3 bases; bases with no gene match: 7. The CDR3 sequence is 18 residues long. In DNA, the CDR3 is TGTGCCAGCAGTTTGGGTGCAGGGGGCCACTCTGGGGCCAACGTCCTGACTTTC. It codes for CASSLGAGGHSGANVLTF.

This clonotype was found many times. Little can be read into the size of this beta chain, an off-target read in a library designed for alpha chains. V is TRBV7-8 and J is TRBJ1-1; D not resolved. The germline CDR1 and CDR2 sequences are SGHVS and FQNEAQ. The CDR3 contains 14 residues. V shed 2 bases and J shed 5 bases, with 12 bases lying between them. CDR3 in DNA: TGTGCCAGCAGCTTATCCACCGGAGGGACTGAAGCTTTCTTT. It encodes CASSLSTGGTEAFF.

With respect to this clonotype: Since it is a stray read in a library aimed at alpha chains, this beta chain has a size that is not meaningful. The chain carries TRBV20-1 and TRBJ1-3; the match to TRBD1 covers 9 bases. The CDR3 loop spans 14 amino acids. CDR1 and CDR2 (germline): DFQATT, SNEGSKA (reference sequence). With 5 bases clipped from V and 7 bases from J, the junction kept 9 bases outside the gene matches. In DNA, the CDR3 is TGCAGTGCTGACTCCGGGACAGGGCGCAACACCATATATTTT. Translating gives CSADSGTGRNTIYF.

Worth noting for this clonotype: This beta chain appears as a stray read in a library generated for alpha chains; its size is not informative. The chain joins TRBV7-2 to TRBJ2-7; TRBD1 aligns across 7 bases. The V gene's germline CDR1 is SGHTA and CDR2 FQGNSA. The CDR3 totals 14 residues. The V and J ends lost 5 bases and 3 bases, in that order; junction bases with no gene match: 7. CDR3 sequence: CASSRNGQVYEQYF. CDR3 DNA: TGTGCCAGCAGCCGAAATGGACAGGTCTACGAGCAGTACTTC.

This clonotype has ten or more counts. This beta chain turned up in a library designed for alpha chains; as an off-target read, its abundance says little. The chain has TRBV19 and TRBJ2-2; 7 bases are a match to TRBD1. Germline V lookup: CDR1 LNHDA, CDR2 SQIVND (reference sequence). This CDR3 contains 12 residues. V was pared by 7 bases and J by 6 bases, with 2 bases of the junction left unmatched. The CDR3 spells CASTQGAGELFF. CDR3 in DNA: TGTGCCAGTACTCAGGGGGCCGGGGAGCTGTTTTTT.

Sample share makes this clonotype hyperexpanded. This beta chain is an off-target read within a library intended for alpha chains, so its frequency means little. This rearrangement joins TRBV29-1 to TRBJ2-3; D possibly corresponds to TRBD1 (5 bases). V was clipped by 4 bases and J by 3 bases, with 11 bases between them. The CDR3 consists of 13 residues. Germline V gene lookup returns CDR1 SQVTM and CDR2 ANQGSEA. CDR3 sequence (DNA): TGCAGCGTTGCCCAGGGTGGTACAGATACGCAGTATTTT. Translation: CSVAQGGTDTQYF.

This clonotype was seen a handful of times. Since it is a stray read in a library aimed at alpha chains, this beta chain has a size that is not meaningful. The chain has TRBV4-3 and TRBJ2-3, with 14 bases matching TRBD2. Germline V gives CDR1 LGHNA, CDR2 YSLEER. The CDR3 consists of 18 residues. V lost 2 bases and J lost 6; bases outside the gene matches: 10. The CDR3 loop reads CASSQFRLAGGLADTQYF. CDR3 sequence (DNA): TGCGCCAGCAGCCAATTCCGACTAGCGGGGGGGCTCGCGGATACGCAGTATTTT.

At least ten counts were recorded for this clonotype. As an off-target read in a library built for alpha chains, this beta chain has a frequency of little significance. The chain is built from TRBV28 and TRBJ1-6; 10 bases are shared with TRBD1. Germline assignment: CDR1 MDHEN and CDR2 SYDVKM. Germline trimming cut 2 bases from V and 10 bases from J; bases unmatched to any gene: 2. This CDR3 has 14 residues. The CDR3 coding sequence is TGTGCCAGCAGTTTAGGACAGGGGGGGTCACCCCTCCACTTT. Its protein is CASSLGQGGSPLHF. Full variable domain (rest looked up from reference TRBV28 and TRBJ1-6): DVKVTQSSRYLVKRTGEKVFLECVQDMDHENMFWYRQDPGLGLRLIYFSYDVKMKEKGDIPEGYSVSREKKERFSLILESASTNQTSMYLCASSLGQGGSPLHFGNGTRLTVT.